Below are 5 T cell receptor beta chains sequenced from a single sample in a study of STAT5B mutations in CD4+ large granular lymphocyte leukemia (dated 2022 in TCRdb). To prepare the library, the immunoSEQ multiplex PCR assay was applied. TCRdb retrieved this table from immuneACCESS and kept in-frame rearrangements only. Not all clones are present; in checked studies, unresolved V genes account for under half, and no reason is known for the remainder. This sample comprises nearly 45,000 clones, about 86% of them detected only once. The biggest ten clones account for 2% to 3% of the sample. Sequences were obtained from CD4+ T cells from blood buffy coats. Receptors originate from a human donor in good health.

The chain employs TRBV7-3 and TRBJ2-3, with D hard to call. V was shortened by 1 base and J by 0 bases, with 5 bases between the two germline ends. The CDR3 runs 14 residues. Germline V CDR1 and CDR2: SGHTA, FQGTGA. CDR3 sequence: CASSLRPSTDTQYF. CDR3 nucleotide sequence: TGTGCCAGCAGCTTAAGGCCTAGCACAGATACGCAGTATTTT.

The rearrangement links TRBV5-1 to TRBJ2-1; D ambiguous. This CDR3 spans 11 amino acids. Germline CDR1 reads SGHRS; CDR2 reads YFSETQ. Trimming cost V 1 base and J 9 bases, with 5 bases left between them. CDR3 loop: CASSLLGEQFF. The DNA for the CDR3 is TGCGCCAGCAGCTTGTTGGGTGAGCAGTTCTTC.

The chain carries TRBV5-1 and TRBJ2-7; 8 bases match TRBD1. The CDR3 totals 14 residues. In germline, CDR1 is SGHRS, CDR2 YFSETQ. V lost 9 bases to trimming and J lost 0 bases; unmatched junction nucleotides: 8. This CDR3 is CATGTGSSSYEQYF. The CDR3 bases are TGCGCCACAGGGACAGGCTCAAGCTCCTACGAGCAGTACTTC.

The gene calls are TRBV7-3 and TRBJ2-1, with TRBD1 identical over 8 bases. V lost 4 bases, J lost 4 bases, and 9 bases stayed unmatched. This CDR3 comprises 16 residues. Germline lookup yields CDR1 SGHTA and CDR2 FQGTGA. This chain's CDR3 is CASSSGPQGGYNEQFF. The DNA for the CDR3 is TGTGCCAGCAGCTCGGGCCCACAGGGGGGTTACAATGAGCAGTTCTTC. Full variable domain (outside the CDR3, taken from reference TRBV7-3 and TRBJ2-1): GAGVSQTPSNKVTEKGKYVELRCDPISGHTALYWYRQSLGQGPEFLIYFQGTGAADDSGLPNDRFFAVRPEGSVSTLKIQRTERGDSAVYLCASSSGPQGGYNEQFFGPGTRLTVL.

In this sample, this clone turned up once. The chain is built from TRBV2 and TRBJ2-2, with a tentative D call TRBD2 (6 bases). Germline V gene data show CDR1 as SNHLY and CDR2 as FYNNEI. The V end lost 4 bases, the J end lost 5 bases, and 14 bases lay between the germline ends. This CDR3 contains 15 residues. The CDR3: CASSGFGSITGELFF. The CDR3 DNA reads TGTGCCAGCAGTGGTTTCGGGAGTATAACCGGGGAGCTGTTTTTT.